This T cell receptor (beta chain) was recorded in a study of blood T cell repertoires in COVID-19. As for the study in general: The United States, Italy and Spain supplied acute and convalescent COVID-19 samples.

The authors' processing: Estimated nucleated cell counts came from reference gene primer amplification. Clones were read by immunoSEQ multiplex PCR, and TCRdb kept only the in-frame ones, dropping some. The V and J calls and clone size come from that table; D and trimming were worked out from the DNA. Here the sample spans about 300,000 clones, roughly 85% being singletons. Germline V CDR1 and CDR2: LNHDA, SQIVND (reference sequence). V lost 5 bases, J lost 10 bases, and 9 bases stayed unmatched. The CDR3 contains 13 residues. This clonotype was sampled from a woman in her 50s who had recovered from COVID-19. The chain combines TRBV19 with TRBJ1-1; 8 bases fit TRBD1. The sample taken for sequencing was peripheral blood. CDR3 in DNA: TGTGCCAGTAGTGTTTTCGAACAGGGGGTAGCTTTCTTT. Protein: CASSVFEQGVAFF.